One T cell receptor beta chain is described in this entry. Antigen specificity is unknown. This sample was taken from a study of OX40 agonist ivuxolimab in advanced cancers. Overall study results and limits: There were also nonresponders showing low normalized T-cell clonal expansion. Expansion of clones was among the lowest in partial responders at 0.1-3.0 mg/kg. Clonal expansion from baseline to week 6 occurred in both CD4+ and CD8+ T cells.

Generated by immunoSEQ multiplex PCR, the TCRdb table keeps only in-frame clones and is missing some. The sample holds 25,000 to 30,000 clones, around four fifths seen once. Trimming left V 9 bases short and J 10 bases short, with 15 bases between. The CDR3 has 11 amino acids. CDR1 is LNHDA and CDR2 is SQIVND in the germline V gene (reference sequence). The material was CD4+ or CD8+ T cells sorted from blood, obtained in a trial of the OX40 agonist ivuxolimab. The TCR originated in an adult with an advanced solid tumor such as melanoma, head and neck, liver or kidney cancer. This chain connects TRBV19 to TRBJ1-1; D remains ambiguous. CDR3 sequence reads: CASGPRLGAFF. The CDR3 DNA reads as TGTGCCAGCGGACCCAGACTGGGAGCTTTCTTT.